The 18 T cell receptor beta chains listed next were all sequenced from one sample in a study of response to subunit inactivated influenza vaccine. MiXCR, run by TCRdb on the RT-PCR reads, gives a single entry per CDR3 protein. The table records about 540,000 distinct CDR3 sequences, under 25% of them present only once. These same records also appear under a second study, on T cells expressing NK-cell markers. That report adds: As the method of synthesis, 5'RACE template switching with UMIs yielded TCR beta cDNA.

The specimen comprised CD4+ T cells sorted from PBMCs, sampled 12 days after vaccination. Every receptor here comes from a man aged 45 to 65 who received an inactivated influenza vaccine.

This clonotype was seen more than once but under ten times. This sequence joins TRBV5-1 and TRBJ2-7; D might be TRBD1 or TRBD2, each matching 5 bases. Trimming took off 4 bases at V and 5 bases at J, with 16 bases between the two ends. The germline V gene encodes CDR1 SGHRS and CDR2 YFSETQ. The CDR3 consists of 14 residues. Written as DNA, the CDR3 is TGCGCCAGCAGCGTAGACAGACAGCGGCACGAGCAGTACTTC. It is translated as CASSVDRQRHEQYF.

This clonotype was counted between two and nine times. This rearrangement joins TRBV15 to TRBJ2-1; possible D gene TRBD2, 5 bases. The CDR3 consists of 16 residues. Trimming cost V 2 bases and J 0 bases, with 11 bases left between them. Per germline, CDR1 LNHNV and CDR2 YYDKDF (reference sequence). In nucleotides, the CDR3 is TGTGCCACCAGCAGAAGGAGCGGAAGCTCCTACAATGAGCAGTTCTTC. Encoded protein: CATSRRSGSSYNEQFF.

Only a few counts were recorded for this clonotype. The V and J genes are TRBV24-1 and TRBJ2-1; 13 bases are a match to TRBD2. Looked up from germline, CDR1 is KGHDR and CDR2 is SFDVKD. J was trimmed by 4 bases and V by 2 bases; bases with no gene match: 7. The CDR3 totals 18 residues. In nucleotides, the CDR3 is TGTGCCACCAGTGATTCGTGGACTAGCGGGGGAGCGTACAATGAGCAGTTCTTC. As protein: CATSDSWTSGGAYNEQFF.

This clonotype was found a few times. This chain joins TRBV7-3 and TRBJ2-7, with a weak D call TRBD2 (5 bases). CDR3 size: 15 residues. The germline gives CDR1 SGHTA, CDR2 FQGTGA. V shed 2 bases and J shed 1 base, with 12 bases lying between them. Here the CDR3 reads CASSLHGLVSYEQYF. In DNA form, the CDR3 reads TGTGCCAGCAGCTTACATGGACTGGTATCCTACGAGCAGTACTTC.

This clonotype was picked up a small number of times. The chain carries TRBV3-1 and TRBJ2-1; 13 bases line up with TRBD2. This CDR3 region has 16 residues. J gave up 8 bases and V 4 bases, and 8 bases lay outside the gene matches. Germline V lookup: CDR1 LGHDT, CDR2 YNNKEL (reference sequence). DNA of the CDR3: TGTGCCAGCAGCCCAACACTAGCGGGAGGGCTCTATGAGCAGTTCTTC. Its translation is CASSPTLAGGLYEQFF.

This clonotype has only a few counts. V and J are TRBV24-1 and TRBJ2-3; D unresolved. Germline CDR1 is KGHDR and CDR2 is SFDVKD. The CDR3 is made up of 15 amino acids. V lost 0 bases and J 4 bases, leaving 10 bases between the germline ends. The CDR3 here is CATSDLRSRSDTQYF. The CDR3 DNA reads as TGTGCCACCAGTGATTTGCGTTCCCGATCAGATACGCAGTATTTT.

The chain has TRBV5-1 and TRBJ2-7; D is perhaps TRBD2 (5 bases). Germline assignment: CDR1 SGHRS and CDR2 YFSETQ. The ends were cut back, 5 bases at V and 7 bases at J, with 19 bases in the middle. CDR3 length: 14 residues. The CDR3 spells CASSPRTYSGEQYF. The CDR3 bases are TGCGCCAGCAGTCCTAGGACCTACTCGGGGGAGCAGTACTTC.

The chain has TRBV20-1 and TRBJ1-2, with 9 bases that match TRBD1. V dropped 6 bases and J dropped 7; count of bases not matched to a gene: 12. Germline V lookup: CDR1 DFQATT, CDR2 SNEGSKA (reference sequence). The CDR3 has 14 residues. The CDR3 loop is CSATPGTGHTGYTF. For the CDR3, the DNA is TGCAGTGCAACTCCCGGGACAGGGCATACTGGCTACACCTTC.

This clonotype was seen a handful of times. The CDR3 DNA reads TGTGCCAGAAGCTTCCTCCCTTTCTACGAGCAGTACTTC. Protein sequence: CARSFLPFYEQYF. The chain recombines TRBV5-3 with TRBJ2-7; no clear D gene. TRBV5-3 is an open reading frame whose function is uncertain. This CDR3 comprises 13 residues. The V end was cut by 2 bases, the J end by 3 bases, with 9 bases between.

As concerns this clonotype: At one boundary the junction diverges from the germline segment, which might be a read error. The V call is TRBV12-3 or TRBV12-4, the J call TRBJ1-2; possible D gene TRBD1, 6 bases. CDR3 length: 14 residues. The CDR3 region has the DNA TGTGTCAGCAGTTTGGGCCAGGGGATCTATGGCTACACCTTC. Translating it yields CVSSLGQGIYGYTF.

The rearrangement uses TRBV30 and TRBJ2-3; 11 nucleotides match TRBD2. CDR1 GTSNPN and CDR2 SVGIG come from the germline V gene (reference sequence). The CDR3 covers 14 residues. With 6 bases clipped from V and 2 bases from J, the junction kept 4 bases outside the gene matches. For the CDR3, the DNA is TGTGCCTGCCCGGGACTAGCGGCCACAGATACGCAGTATTTT. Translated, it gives CACPGLAATDTQYF.

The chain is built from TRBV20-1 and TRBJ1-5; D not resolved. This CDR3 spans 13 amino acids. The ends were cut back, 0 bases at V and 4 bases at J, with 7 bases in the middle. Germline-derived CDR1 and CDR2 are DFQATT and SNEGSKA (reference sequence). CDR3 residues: CSARDTANQPQHF. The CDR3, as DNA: TGCAGTGCTAGAGATACGGCTAATCAGCCCCAGCATTTT.

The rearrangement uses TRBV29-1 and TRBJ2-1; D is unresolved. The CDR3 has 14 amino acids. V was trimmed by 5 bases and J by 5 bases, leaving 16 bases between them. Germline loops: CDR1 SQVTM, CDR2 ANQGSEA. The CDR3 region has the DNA TGCAGCGTTCCCATTGGTAGGCCCCACAATGAGCAGTTCTTC. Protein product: CSVPIGRPHNEQFF.

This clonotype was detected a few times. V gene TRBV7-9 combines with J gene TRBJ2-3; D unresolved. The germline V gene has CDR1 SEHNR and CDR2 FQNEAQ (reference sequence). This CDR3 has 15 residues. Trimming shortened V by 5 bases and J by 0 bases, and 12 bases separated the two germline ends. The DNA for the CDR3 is TGTGCCAGCAGCCCTAGTAGGGCTAGCACAGATACGCAGTATTTT. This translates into CASSPSRASTDTQYF.

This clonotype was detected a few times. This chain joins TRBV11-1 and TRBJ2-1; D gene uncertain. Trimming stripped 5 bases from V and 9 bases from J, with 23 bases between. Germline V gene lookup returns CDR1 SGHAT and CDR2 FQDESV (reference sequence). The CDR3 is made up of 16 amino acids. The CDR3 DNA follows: TGTGCCAGCAGCCCCGGCGTCGGGCGATCGGTGGTTGAGCAGTTCTTC. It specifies CASSPGVGRSVVEQFF.

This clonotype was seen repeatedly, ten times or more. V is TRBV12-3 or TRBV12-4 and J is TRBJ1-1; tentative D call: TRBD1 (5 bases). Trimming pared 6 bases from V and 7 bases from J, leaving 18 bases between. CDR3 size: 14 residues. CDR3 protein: CASRTRAGSGEAFF. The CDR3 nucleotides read TGTGCCAGCAGGACCCGTGCAGGGTCGGGTGAAGCTTTCTTT.

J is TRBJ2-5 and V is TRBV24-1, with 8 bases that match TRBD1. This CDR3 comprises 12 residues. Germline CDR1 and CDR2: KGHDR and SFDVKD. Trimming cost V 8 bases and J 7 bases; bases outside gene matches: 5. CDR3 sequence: CATKQGDGTQYF. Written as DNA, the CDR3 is TGTGCCACCAAACAGGGGGACGGGACCCAGTACTTC.

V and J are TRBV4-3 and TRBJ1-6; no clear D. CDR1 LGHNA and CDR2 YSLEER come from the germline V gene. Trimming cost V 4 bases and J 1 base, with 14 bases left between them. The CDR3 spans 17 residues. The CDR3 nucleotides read TGCGCCAGCAGCCCCACGTTGGATGGATCCTATAATTCACCCCTCCACTTT. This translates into CASSPTLDGSYNSPLHF.